This TCR beta chain was found in a study of blood T cell repertoires in COVID-19 (dated by TCRdb to 2020 to 2022). Regarding the complete study: Samples from collaborators originated in the United States, Italy and Spain and spanned both the acute and convalescent phases of COVID-19. Nearly every sample came with metadata listing a de-identified subject ID, COVID-19 status, age in years and sex. Where available, HLA class I and class II types were obtained from metadata supplied by the sample provider rather than from assay-based typing. The samples were drawn from the first 160 participants of the ongoing ImmuneRACE study and from over a thousand subjects provided by 6 global collaborators. The prospective study material was composed of cDNA or gDNA derived from T cells, B-cell-depleted T cells, or PBMCs. Subjects who had been exposed to COVID-19, were actively infected with it, or had recovered from it provided the deeply sampled blood TCRbeta repertoires that made up the dataset. The repertoires were released in a freely available public database intended as a resource for research on the immune response to SARS-CoV-2.

Beyond this particular receptor, the publication reports: Clinical and demographic metadata were provided uncurated, with the amount varying by source and participant.

Turning to this clone: Which antigen it targets is not known. Per-nucleotide qualities are absent, and no much larger clonotype sits a single base away.

Including the terminal cysteine and phenylalanine, the CDR3 comprises 17 residues. Left in the record is the CDR3 DNA by itself, 51 bases read in frame from the first base. V loses 2 bases at its end and J loses 5 bases; junction bases beyond the gene matches: 10. Sequences SGHRS (CDR1) and YFSETQ (CDR2) are obtained from the germline V gene. Collaborating institutions collected whole blood in K2EDTA tubes following their own protocols. For TCRbeta analysis, collaborators shipped samples in one of three forms: frozen whole blood, isolated PBMCs, or DNA extracted from either of those sample types. TCRbeta CDR3 regions were amplified from genomic DNA by means of the immunoSEQ Assay, a bias-controlled multiplex PCR. On the authors' methods: The number of nucleated cells in each sample was estimated by amplification of reference gene primers within the assay. To quantify the absolute abundance of each unique TCRbeta CDR3 rearrangement, sequence reads were collapsed and filtered. For each sample, productive Simpson clonality was calculated as the square root of Simpson's diversity index across productive rearrangements. In TCRdb, the immuneACCESS table is reduced to in-frame sequences with V and J assigned. These tables do not hold every clone; where another copy was compared, an unresolved V gene accounts for under half, and the others remain unexplained. The DNA was the basis for D and trimming; V, J and clone size are from that table. The sample records fewer than 250,000 clones, 75% to 85% of which are singletons. The ten largest clones add up to about 7.2% of the sample.

The sequence derives from a man between 60 and 75 years old with acute or convalescent COVID-19. Sequenced sample: peripheral blood. Recombination joined TRBV5-1 with TRBJ2-1; 10 bases in the junction line up with TRBD2. The CDR3 corresponds to CASSLLTSSGGHNEQFF. The sequence in DNA is TGCGCCAGCAGCTTATTGACCTCTAGCGGGGGACACAATGAGCAGTTCTTC.